This T cell receptor (beta chain) was sequenced in a study of identical twins. TCRdb used MiXCR to reprocess the 5' RACE reads, holding one entry per CDR3 protein. There are about 1.7 million distinct CDR3 sequences in the sample; about 30% occur only once, and about 0.27% lies in the top ten. V was clipped by 0 bases and J by 4 bases, with 12 bases between them. The CDR3 has 14 amino acids. Germline loops: CDR1 DFQATT, CDR2 SNEGSKA (reference sequence). The rearrangement joins TRBV20-1 to TRBJ2-5; TRBD1 or TRBD2 may be the D gene (5 bases each). Sequencing was performed on cord blood. The TCR sequence derives from a newborn girl in good health. The CDR3, as DNA: TGCAGTGCTAGAGATCTAGACGGGACAGAGACCCAGTACTTC. It specifies CSARDLDGTETQYF.